Following are 3 T cell receptor beta chains from one sample sequenced in a study of blood T cell repertoires in COVID-19. Assay: immunoSEQ multiplex PCR; the TCRdb copy retains only in-frame clones and omits some. The data show 38,000 or so clones, roughly 77% seen once. The sequenced sample consisted of peripheral blood. These receptors originate from a human donor in a cohort sampled during active or convalescent COVID-19. The donor label of this sample is uncertain.

The chain has TRBV30 and TRBJ1-2, with TRBD1 matching over 7 bases. The CDR3 consists of 14 residues. J was trimmed by 6 bases and V by 3 bases; bases with no gene match: 10. Germline V lookup: CDR1 GTSNPN, CDR2 SVGIG (reference sequence). Here the CDR3 reads CAWSSTTGRHGYTF. The CDR3 DNA reads TGTGCCTGGAGCTCGACGACAGGGCGGCATGGCTACACCTTC.

This chain links TRBV4-2 with TRBJ1-4, with D possibly matching TRBD1 (6 bases). V gave up 0 bases and J gave up 5 bases, with 10 bases separating them. This CDR3 region has 15 residues. Germline loops: CDR1 LGHNA, CDR2 YNFKEQ. This CDR3 is CASSQDPGENEKLFF. The CDR3 coding sequence is TGTGCCAGCAGCCAAGATCCAGGGGAAAATGAAAAACTGTTTTTT.

Turning to this clone: An end of the junction does not agree with germline; a read error may underlie this. The chain couples TRBV7-7 to TRBJ2-3; D perhaps matches TRBD2 (5 bases). The CDR3 contains 14 residues. Germline V gene lookup returns CDR1 SSHAT and CDR2 FNYEAQ (reference sequence). The CDR3 nucleotides read TGTGCTAGCAGCCTCGGGGTGGGTGGAGATACGCAGTATTTT. Its translation is CASSLGVGGDTQYF.